The sequence of this T cell receptor beta chain was determined in a study of blood T cell repertoires in COVID-19. For the study at large: Specimens from acute and convalescent COVID-19 originated in the United States, Italy and Spain. The analysed material was cDNA or gDNA that came from T cells, B-cell-depleted T cells, or PBMCs.

As processed by the authors: Estimation of nucleated cell counts was performed using reference gene primer amplification. The assay was immunoSEQ multiplex PCR, and TCRdb's table has in-frame clones only and misses some. D and trimming come from the DNA, and the V and J calls and clone size come from that table. The sample consists of about 260,000 clones, 87% of them appearing once. Specimen: peripheral blood. This receptor was taken from a woman aged 40 to 50 who had recovered from COVID-19.

CDR3 protein: CASSPPSGVAKNIQYF. CDR3 DNA sequence: TGTGCCAGCTCACCACCTAGCGGTGTAGCCAAAAACATTCAGTACTTC. J is TRBJ2-4 and V is TRBV18; D perhaps matches TRBD2 (6 bases). From germline, CDR1 is KGHSH and CDR2 LQKENI. CDR3 length: 16 amino acids. V lost 0 bases, J lost 0 bases, and 9 bases lay in between. The full variable domain, in which reference TRBV18 and TRBJ2-4 provide the parts outside the CDR3, is NAGVMQNPRHLVRRRGQEARLRCSPMKGHSHVYWYRQLPEEGLKFMVYLQKENIIDESGMPKERFSAEFPKEGPSILRIQQVVRGDSAAYFCASSPPSGVAKNIQYFGAGTRLSVL.